This entry lists 31 T cell receptor beta chains sequenced from one sample in a study of blood T cell repertoires in COVID-19. The table came from immunoSEQ multiplex PCR; TCRdb's copy has only in-frame clones and leaves some out. The repertoire holds approximately 190,000 clones, with roughly 85% as singletons. The sample consisted of peripheral blood. The receptors come from a woman in her 30s with acute or convalescent COVID-19.

The V call is TRBV6-5, the J call TRBJ1-6, with 7 bases lining up with TRBD1. Germline V CDR1 and CDR2: MNHEY, SVGAGI. After removal of 8 bases from V and 4 bases from J, the junction contained 8 bases not matched to a gene. This CDR3 has 15 amino acids. The CDR3 region is CASGSMGQYNSPLHF. In DNA form, the CDR3 reads TGTGCCAGCGGTTCCATGGGACAGTATAATTCACCCCTCCACTTT.

The genes are TRBV11-2 and TRBJ1-2, with 7 bases that match TRBD1. V was pared by 5 bases and J by 1 base, with 10 bases of the junction left unmatched. The CDR3 sequence is 16 residues long. The germline CDR1 and CDR2 sequences are SGHAT and FQNNGV. Here the CDR3 DNA reads TGTGCCAGCAGCCATCGACCGGGACAGATTAACTATGGCTACACCTTC. Residues: CASSHRPGQINYGYTF.

The chain uses TRBV10-3 and TRBJ2-2; 9 bases map to TRBD2. This CDR3 spans 16 amino acids. Germline CDR1 is ENHRY and CDR2 is SYGVKD. V lost 3 bases and J lost 6; bases outside the gene matches: 8. CDR3 loop: CAISEPGLALPGELFF. The DNA for the CDR3 is TGTGCCATCAGTGAACCGGGACTAGCTCTTCCCGGGGAGCTGTTTTTT.

Here the CDR3 reads CASSLRVANYGYTF. The CDR3 DNA reads TGTGCCAGCAGCCTCCGAGTGGCTAACTATGGCTACACCTTC. The chain recombines TRBV7-2 with TRBJ1-2, with D unresolved. The CDR3 runs to 14 residues. Trimming removed 5 bases at V and 0 bases at J, with 10 bases between. From germline, CDR1 is SGHTA and CDR2 FQGNSA.

The chain has TRBV29-1 and TRBJ2-5; D is unresolved. This CDR3 comprises 12 residues. Germline-derived CDR1 and CDR2 are SQVTM and ANQGSEA. With 7 bases removed from V and 5 bases from J, the gap between germline ends came to 14 bases. The CDR3 coding sequence is TGCAGCGGACGCGTCATCGGGGAGACCCAGTACTTC. Amino acids: CSGRVIGETQYF. Supplemented by reference TRBV29-1 and TRBJ2-5, the full variable domain reads SAVISQKPSRDICQRGTSLTIQCQVDSQVTMMFWYRQQPGQSLTLIATANQGSEATYESGFVIDKFPISRPNLTFSTLTVSNMSPEDSSIYLCSGRVIGETQYFGPGTRLLVL.

This chain uses TRBV28 with TRBJ1-3, with a weak D call TRBD1 (6 bases). The germline V gene has CDR1 MDHEN and CDR2 SYDVKM. V lost 7 bases and J 3 bases, leaving 16 bases between the germline ends. The CDR3 is 15 amino acids. The CDR3 DNA reads TGTGCCAGCAAAAAAAGGGGGGGCTTTGGAAACACCATATATTTT. This gives the protein CASKKRGGFGNTIYF.

This clone appeared a single time. CDR3 in DNA: TGCAGCGTCCAACAGGGGGCTTATGAAGCTTTCTTT. As protein: CSVQQGAYEAFF. The rearrangement joins TRBV29-1 to TRBJ1-1, with TRBD1 matching 9 bases. Germline V CDR1 and CDR2: SQVTM, ANQGSEA. Losses at the gene ends were 6 bases for V and 7 bases for J; bases not matched to a gene: 6. The CDR3 spans 12 residues.

The CDR3 reads CASSFGAEGYTF. CDR3 nucleotide sequence: TGTGCCAGCAGCTTCGGTGCGGAGGGCTACACCTTC. This chain connects TRBV7-2 to TRBJ1-2; no clear D gene. Trimming cost V 3 bases and J 8 bases, with 10 bases left between them. This CDR3 has 12 residues. Germline CDR1 reads SGHTA; CDR2 reads FQGNSA.

V is TRBV5-4 and J is TRBJ1-5; 8 nucleotides align to TRBD1. From germline, CDR1 is SGHNT and CDR2 YYREEE (reference sequence). CDR3 length equals 14 residues. Trimming removed 4 bases from V and 7 bases from J; junction bases left unmatched: 7. The DNA of the CDR3 is TGTGCCAGCAGCGGCCGACAGGGGACGCAGCCCCAGCATTTT. Its translation: CASSGRQGTQPQHF.

V and J are TRBV7-9 and TRBJ1-2, with a possible D match to TRBD1 (6 bases). The ends were cut back, 5 bases at V and 6 bases at J, with 10 bases in the middle. Germline assignment: CDR1 SEHNR and CDR2 FQNEAQ (reference sequence). The CDR3 has 12 residues. The CDR3 sequence is CASSIGQNGYTF. CDR3 in DNA: TGTGCCAGCAGCATCGGACAGAATGGCTACACCTTC.

This clone was seen only a few times. The chain links TRBV28 to TRBJ2-1, with 7 bases matching TRBD1. The trim removed 7 bases at V and 2 bases at J, leaving 5 bases unmatched. Germline V gene sequence: CDR1 MDHEN, CDR2 SYDVKM. The CDR3 consists of 14 residues. The CDR3 region has the DNA TGTGCCAGCAAGGGGGCTGACCCCTACAATGAGCAGTTCTTC. It is translated as CASKGADPYNEQFF.

CDR3 coding DNA: TGTGCCAGCAGTTTTCGAGAGGACAATCAGCCCCAGCATTTT. This encodes CASSFREDNQPQHF. V is TRBV2 and J is TRBJ1-5; D is ambiguous. Germline CDR1 reads SNHLY; CDR2 reads FYNNEI. There are 14 residues in the CDR3. V was pared by 5 bases and J by 3 bases, with 11 bases between.

The chain uses TRBV6-5 and TRBJ2-1; 7 nucleotides align to TRBD2. Germline-derived CDR1 and CDR2 are MNHEY and SVGAGI. The V and J ends lost 11 bases and 3 bases, in that order; junction bases with no gene match: 7. CDR3 length: 13 residues. The CDR3 DNA is TGTGCCTGCCTTGGGAGGGGCTACAATGAGCAGTTCTTC. Protein: CACLGRGYNEQFF.

As regards this clone: The junction departs from germline at one end; a sequencing error may be responsible. The CDR3 DNA reads TGTGCCAGCAGTGAGGGGTTACGGCGTCTAGCTGAGGCTTTCTTT. Translating gives CASSEGLRRLAEAFF. This chain connects TRBV25-1 to TRBJ1-1, with D unresolved. The CDR3 has 15 residues. Looked up from germline, CDR1 is MGHDK and CDR2 is SYGVNS.

The chain has TRBV2 and TRBJ2-2, with a tentative D call TRBD1 (6 bases). The length of the CDR3 is 19 residues. Per the germline V gene, CDR1 is SNHLY and CDR2 is FYNNEI. The V end was cut by 0 bases, the J end by 4 bases, with 21 bases between. CDR3 region: CASSEAVPDRTRVTGELFF. The CDR3 coding sequence is TGTGCCAGCAGTGAAGCGGTCCCCGACAGGACCCGAGTCACCGGGGAGCTGTTTTTT.

The chain carries TRBV7-8 and TRBJ2-1; possibly TRBD2 for D (6 bases). The CDR3 runs 16 residues. Germline V gives CDR1 SGHVS, CDR2 FQNEAQ. Trimming took 2 bases from V and 6 from J, leaving 17 bases between them. DNA for the CDR3: TGTGCCAGCAGCTTATACGGGAGCAAGAGCGTCAATGAGCAGTTCTTC. It is translated as CASSLYGSKSVNEQFF.

The chain joins TRBV2 to TRBJ2-7; tentatively, D is TRBD2 (5 bases). Between the trimmed V and J ends, which lost 7 bases and 11 bases, there was a span of 18 bases. The length of the CDR3 is 12 residues. Germline CDR1 SNHLY, CDR2 FYNNEI. As DNA, the CDR3 is TGTGCCAGCACCCGGGATGACTCTGAGAAGTACTTC. Its translation: CASTRDDSEKYF. The complete variable domain, with remaining parts taken from reference TRBV2 and TRBJ2-7, reads EPEVTQTPSHQVTQMGQEVILRCVPISNHLYFYWYRQILGQKVEFLVSFYNNEISEKSEIFDDQFSVERPDGSNFTLKIRSTKLEDSAMYFCASTRDDSEKYFGPGTRLTVT.

The chain carries TRBV7-2 and TRBJ2-7; a weak D match, TRBD1 (5 bases). V lost 1 base and J 4 bases, leaving 14 bases between the germline ends. This CDR3 is 15 amino acids long. The germline gives CDR1 SGHTA, CDR2 FQGNSA. Here the CDR3 reads CASSLVRQGGYEQYF. The CDR3 DNA is TGTGCCAGCAGCTTAGTCCGGCAGGGTGGTTACGAGCAGTACTTC. Full variable domain (remainder filled in from reference TRBV7-2 and TRBJ2-7): GAGVSQSPSNKVTEKGKDVELRCDPISGHTALYWYRQSLGQGLEFLIYFQGNSAPDKSGLPSDRFSAERTGGSVSTLTIQRTQQEDSAVYLCASSLVRQGGYEQYFGPGTRLTVT.

This chain joins TRBV11-3 and TRBJ2-1; D might be TRBD2 (5 bases). CDR1 is SGHNT and CDR2 is YENEEA in the germline V gene. CDR3 length equals 14 residues. Trimming took 2 bases from V and 7 from J, leaving 12 bases between them. CDR3 protein: CASSLRSGDNEQFF. The CDR3 coding sequence is TGTGCCAGCAGCTTACGCAGCGGTGATAATGAGCAGTTCTTC.

This clone was counted a few times. The chain links TRBV6-5 to TRBJ1-1, with 8 bases fitting TRBD1. V lost 6 bases to trimming and J lost 0 bases; unmatched junction nucleotides: 3. Germline V gene sequence: CDR1 MNHEY, CDR2 SVGAGI. This CDR3 has 14 amino acids. The CDR3 DNA is TGTGCCAGCAGAAGGACAGGGATGAACACTGAAGCTTTCTTT. Amino acid sequence: CASRRTGMNTEAFF.

The rearrangement links TRBV28 to TRBJ2-7; D might be TRBD2 (5 bases). The germline gives CDR1 MDHEN, CDR2 SYDVKM. V gave up 6 bases and J gave up 3 bases, with 9 bases separating them. The CDR3 totals 12 residues. The DNA of the CDR3 is TGTGCCAGCAGCGGCGGACTCTACGAGCAGTACTTC. Translating gives CASSGGLYEQYF. The full variable domain, its missing parts supplied by reference TRBV28 and TRBJ2-7, is DVKVTQSSRYLVKRTGEKVFLECVQDMDHENMFWYRQDPGLGLRLIYFSYDVKMKEKGDIPEGYSVSREKKERFSLILESASTNQTSMYLCASSGGLYEQYFGPGTRLTVT.

The genes are TRBV28 and TRBJ1-5; D remains unclear. The CDR3 has 12 amino acids. Germline V gene data show CDR1 as MDHEN and CDR2 as SYDVKM. V shed 7 bases and J shed 4 bases, with 8 bases lying between them. CDR3 sequence reads: CASTRQNQPQHF. CDR3 nucleotides: TGTGCCAGCACCAGACAAAATCAGCCCCAGCATTTT. Using reference TRBV28 and TRBJ1-5 for the parts outside the CDR3, the full variable domain is DVKVTQSSRYLVKRTGEKVFLECVQDMDHENMFWYRQDPGLGLRLIYFSYDVKMKEKGDIPEGYSVSREKKERFSLILESASTNQTSMYLCASTRQNQPQHFGDGTRLSIL.

This clone was seen more than once but under ten times. The genes are TRBV4-1 and TRBJ1-2; 7 bases agree with TRBD1. Germline CDR1 and CDR2: MGHRA and YSYEKL. This CDR3 contains 18 residues. The J segment lost 1 base and the V segment lost 6 bases, leaving 17 bases of the junction unmatched. CDR3 DNA: TGCGCCAGCAGGGGAATACGGACAGGACCCACCTTTAACTATGGCTACACCTTC. This translates into CASRGIRTGPTFNYGYTF.

This clone was recorded many times. The V gene is TRBV6-1, the J gene TRBJ1-2, with TRBD1 as a possible D gene (5 bases). The CDR3 is 15 amino acids. V lost 0 bases to trimming and J lost 2 bases, with 10 bases between them. CDR1 is MNHNS and CDR2 is SASEGT in the germline V gene. CDR3 in amino acids: CASSEAHRLNYGYTF. For the CDR3, the DNA is TGTGCCAGCAGTGAAGCTCACAGGTTAAACTATGGCTACACCTTC.

This clone has only a few counts. The chain carries TRBV7-8 and TRBJ1-5; D perhaps matches TRBD1 (6 bases). Trimming stripped 5 bases from V and 2 bases from J, with 19 bases between. CDR1 is SGHVS, CDR2 FQNEAQ, per germline. The CDR3 spans 17 residues. CDR3 sequence reads: CASSPKVAGAGNQPQHF. The CDR3 nucleotides read TGTGCCAGCAGCCCGAAGGTGGCGGGGGCTGGCAATCAGCCCCAGCATTTT.

The chain couples TRBV11-2 to TRBJ1-2; a possible D gene is TRBD1 (5 bases). The CDR3 sequence is 14 residues long. V lost 5 bases and J 2 bases, leaving 12 bases between the germline ends. Germline CDR1 is SGHAT and CDR2 is FQNNGV. CDR3 bases: TGTGCCAGCAGCCACGGCAGGGAAAACTATGGCTACACCTTC. Its protein is CASSHGRENYGYTF.

V gene TRBV7-2 combines with J gene TRBJ2-7; 7 positions match TRBD1. The germline CDR1 and CDR2 sequences are SGHTA and FQGNSA. The ends lost 4 bases at V and 6 bases at J; junction bases unmatched: 12. This CDR3 comprises 15 residues. The CDR3 sequence is CASSWQPGQTPEQYF. The CDR3, as DNA: TGTGCCAGCAGCTGGCAACCGGGACAGACACCCGAGCAGTACTTC.

This clone has just one count. The chain recombines TRBV9 with TRBJ2-7; 10 bases are a match to TRBD1. The V gene end was trimmed by 0 bases and the J gene end by 4 bases; junction bases not matched to a gene: 4. This CDR3 spans 15 amino acids. The germline CDR1 and CDR2 sequences are SGDLS and YYNGEE. CDR3 sequence: CASSVGLGQGYEQYF. CDR3 bases: TGTGCCAGCAGCGTAGGATTGGGACAGGGGTACGAGCAGTACTTC.

The chain employs TRBV7-9 and TRBJ2-7; D not certain. The CDR3 extends over 12 amino acids. Germline CDR1 and CDR2: SEHNR and FQNEAQ (reference sequence). V was pared by 1 base and J by 6 bases, with 7 bases between. The CDR3 nucleotides are TGTGCCAGCAGCTTAGTAGCTGGCGAGCAGTACTTC. It encodes CASSLVAGEQYF.

The chain is built from TRBV19 and TRBJ2-6; a weak D match, TRBD2 (6 bases). This CDR3 has 15 residues. The germline gives CDR1 LNHDA, CDR2 SQIVND (reference sequence). Trimming pared 8 bases from V and 1 base from J, leaving 12 bases between. Here the CDR3 reads CASGPGTSGANVLTF. As DNA, the CDR3 is TGTGCCAGTGGTCCAGGGACTTCTGGGGCCAACGTCCTGACTTTC.

A few counts support this clone. V usage is TRBV10-1 and J usage is TRBJ2-1; 7 bases are shared with TRBD2. Germline CDR1 and CDR2: WNHNN and SYGVQD (reference sequence). J gave up 6 bases and V 5 bases, and 16 bases lay outside the gene matches. This CDR3 contains 17 residues. The chain's CDR3 is CASSPRSGGRTGNEQFF. DNA of the CDR3: TGCGCCAGCAGTCCTCGGTCGGGCGGGAGAACGGGCAATGAGCAGTTCTTC.